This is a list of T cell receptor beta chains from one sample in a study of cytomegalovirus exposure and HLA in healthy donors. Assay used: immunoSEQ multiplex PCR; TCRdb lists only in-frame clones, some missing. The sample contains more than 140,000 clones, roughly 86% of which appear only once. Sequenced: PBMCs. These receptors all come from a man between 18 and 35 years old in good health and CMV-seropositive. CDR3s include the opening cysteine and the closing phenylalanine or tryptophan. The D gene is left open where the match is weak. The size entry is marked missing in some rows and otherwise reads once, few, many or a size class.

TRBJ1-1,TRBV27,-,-,CASSLSGQGSNTEAFF,TGTGCCAGCAGTTTATCGGGGCAGGGGTCGAACACTGAAGCTTTCTTT
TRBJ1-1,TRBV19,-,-,CASAPVVNTEAFF,TGTGCCAGTGCCCCGGTAGTGAACACTGAAGCTTTCTTT
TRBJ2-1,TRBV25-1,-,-,CASTSDSISSYNEQFF,TGTGCCAGCACCTCGGACTCAATAAGCTCCTACAATGAGCAGTTCTTC
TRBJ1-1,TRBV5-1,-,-,CASSLSSLNTEAFF,TGCGCCAGCAGCTTGTCCAGTTTGAACACTGAAGCTTTCTTT
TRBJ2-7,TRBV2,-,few,CASKRLVNLEQYF,TGTGCCAGCAAGCGACTAGTTAATCTCGAGCAGTACTTC
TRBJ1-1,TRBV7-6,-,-,CASRIQENTEAFF,TGTGCCAGCAGAATACAGGAGAACACTGAAGCTTTCTTT
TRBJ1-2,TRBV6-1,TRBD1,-,CASMRQGSYGYTF,TGTGCCAGCATGCGACAGGGCTCCTATGGCTACACCTTC
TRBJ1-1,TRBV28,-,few,CATRSTEAFF,TGTGCCACCAGGAGCACTGAAGCTTTCTTT
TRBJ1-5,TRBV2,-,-,CASSLRTSLSANQPQHF,TGTGCCAGCAGTTTACGGACAAGCCTTTCGGCTAATCAGCCCCAGCATTTT
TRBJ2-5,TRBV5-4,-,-,CASSLIGSQETQYF,TGTGCCAGCAGCCTTATTGGCTCCCAAGAGACCCAGTACTTC
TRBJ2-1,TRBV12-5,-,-,CASGLVEWYYNEQFF,TGTGCTAGTGGTTTGGTAGAGTGGTACTACAATGAGCAGTTCTTC
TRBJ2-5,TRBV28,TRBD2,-,CASTPPGGAQYF,TGTGCCAGCACCCCGCCGGGAGGGGCCCAGTACTTC
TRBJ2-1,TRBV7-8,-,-,CASSLARLGDEQFF,TGTGCCAGCAGCTTAGCAAGACTAGGCGATGAGCAGTTCTTC
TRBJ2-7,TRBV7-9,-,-,CASSLGRNEQYF,TGTGCCAGCAGCTTAGGGCGGAACGAGCAGTACTTC
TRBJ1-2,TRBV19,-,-,CASSPVLTAKGYTF,TGTGCCAGTAGTCCCGTACTGACAGCAAAAGGCTACACCTTC
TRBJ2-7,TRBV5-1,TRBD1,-,CASSSGTGWRDEQYF,TGCGCCAGCAGCTCCGGGACAGGCTGGCGGGACGAGCAGTACTTC
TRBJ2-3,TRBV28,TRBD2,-,CASSLPPTSGESPDTQYF,TGTGCCAGCAGTTTACCACCTACTAGCGGGGAGAGCCCAGATACGCAGTATTTT
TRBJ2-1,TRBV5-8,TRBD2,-,CASSGAGLENQEQFF,TGTGCCAGCAGCGGGGCGGGACTAGAAAATCAGGAGCAGTTCTTC
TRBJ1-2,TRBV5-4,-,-,CASSPRGTKRYGYTF,TGTGCCAGCAGCCCCAGGGGTACAAAGAGATATGGCTACACCTTC
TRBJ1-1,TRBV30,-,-,CAWSVSRNTEAFF,TGTGCCTGGAGTGTAAGTAGAAACACTGAAGCTTTCTTT
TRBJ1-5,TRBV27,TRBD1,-,CASSLIGTGISQPQHF,TGTGCCAGCAGTTTAATTGGGACAGGGATAAGTCAGCCCCAGCATTTT
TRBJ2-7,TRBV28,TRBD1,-,CASSFIDRDYEQYF,TGTGCCAGCAGTTTTATAGACAGGGACTACGAGCAGTACTTC
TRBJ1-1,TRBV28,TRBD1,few,CASSPDLTGGLMNTEAFF,TGTGCCAGCAGTCCCGACCTGACAGGGGGCCTGATGAACACTGAAGCTTTCTTT
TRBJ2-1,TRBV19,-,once,CASSVASSYNEQFF,TGTGCCAGTAGTGTAGCGAGCTCCTACAATGAGCAGTTCTTC
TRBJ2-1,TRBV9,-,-,CASSEGGGIYNEQFF,TGTGCCAGCAGCGAGGGCGGCGGGATCTACAATGAGCAGTTCTTC
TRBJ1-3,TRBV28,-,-,CASSSYTSSGNTIYF,TGTGCCAGCAGTTCATATACCAGCTCTGGAAACACCATATATTTT
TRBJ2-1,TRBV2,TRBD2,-,CASRLAGVIDEQFF,TGTGCCAGCAGGCTAGCGGGAGTTATCGATGAGCAGTTCTTC
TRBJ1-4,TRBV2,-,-,CASSGSGEKLFF,TGTGCCAGCAGTGGGTCCGGGGAAAAACTGTTTTTT
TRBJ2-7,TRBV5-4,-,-,CASSLPGTQYEQYF,TGTGCCAGCAGCTTACCCGGGACACAGTACGAGCAGTACTTC
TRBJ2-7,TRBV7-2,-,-,CASSSSSYEQYF,TGTGCCAGCAGCTCCAGCTCCTACGAGCAGTACTTC
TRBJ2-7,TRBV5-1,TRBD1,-,CASSFLTGQVYEQYF,TGCGCCAGCAGCTTCCTCACCGGACAGGTCTACGAGCAGTACTTC
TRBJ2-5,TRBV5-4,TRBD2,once,CASSLDGGRARGETQYF,TGTGCCAGCAGCCTGGATGGCGGGAGGGCCCGGGGTGAGACCCAGTACTTC
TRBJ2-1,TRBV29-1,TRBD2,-,CSVEPTSGSDWVGVEQFF,TGCAGCGTTGAACCGACTAGCGGGAGTGATTGGGTGGGGGTAGAGCAGTTCTTC
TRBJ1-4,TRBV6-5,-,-,CASSYQSPGAGEKLFF,TGTGCCAGCAGTTACCAGAGTCCGGGAGCAGGAGAAAAACTGTTTTTT
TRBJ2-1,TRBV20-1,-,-,CSANSYNEQFF,TGCAGTGCTAACTCGTACAATGAGCAGTTCTTC
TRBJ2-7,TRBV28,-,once,CASSLRAMGRAHEQYF,TGTGCCAGCAGTTTAAGAGCCATGGGCAGAGCTCACGAGCAGTACTTC